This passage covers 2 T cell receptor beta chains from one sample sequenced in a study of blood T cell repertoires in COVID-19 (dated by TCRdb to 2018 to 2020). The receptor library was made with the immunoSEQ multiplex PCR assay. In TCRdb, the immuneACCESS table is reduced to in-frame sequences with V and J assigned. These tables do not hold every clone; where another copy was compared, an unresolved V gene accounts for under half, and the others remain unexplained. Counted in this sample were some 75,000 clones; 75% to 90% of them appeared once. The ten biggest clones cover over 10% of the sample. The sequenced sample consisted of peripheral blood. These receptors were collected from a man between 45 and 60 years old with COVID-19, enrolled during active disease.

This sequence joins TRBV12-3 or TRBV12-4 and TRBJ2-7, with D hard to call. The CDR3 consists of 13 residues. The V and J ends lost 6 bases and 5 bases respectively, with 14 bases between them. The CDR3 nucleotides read TGTGCCAGCAGCTTCACTACGGCCCACGAGCAGTACTTC. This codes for CASSFTTAHEQYF.

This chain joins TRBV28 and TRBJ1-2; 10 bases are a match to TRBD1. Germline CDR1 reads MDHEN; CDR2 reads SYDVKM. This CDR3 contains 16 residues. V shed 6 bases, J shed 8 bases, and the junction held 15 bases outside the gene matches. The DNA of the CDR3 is TGTGCCAGCAGCGACGGGACAGGGGCCCTTCTTGAGGGCTACACCTTC. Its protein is CASSDGTGALLEGYTF.